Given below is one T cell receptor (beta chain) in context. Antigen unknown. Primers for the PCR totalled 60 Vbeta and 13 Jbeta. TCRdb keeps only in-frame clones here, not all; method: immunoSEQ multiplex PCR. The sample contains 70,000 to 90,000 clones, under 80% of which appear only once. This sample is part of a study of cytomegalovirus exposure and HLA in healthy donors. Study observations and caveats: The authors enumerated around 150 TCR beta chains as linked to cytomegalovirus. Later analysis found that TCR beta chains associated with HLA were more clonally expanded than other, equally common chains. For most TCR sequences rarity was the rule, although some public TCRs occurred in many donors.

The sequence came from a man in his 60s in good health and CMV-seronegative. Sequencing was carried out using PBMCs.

The chain's CDR3 is CASSEIPSASGYNEQFF. CDR3 sequence (DNA): TGCGCCAGCAGTGAGATCCCCTCGGCTAGCGGTTACAATGAGCAGTTCTTC. The chain joins TRBV10-2 to TRBJ2-1; TRBD2 matches at 7 bases. Germline-derived CDR1 and CDR2 are WSHSY and SAAADI. V was clipped by 2 bases and J by 4 bases; unmatched bases: 11. This CDR3 region has 17 residues.